One and the same sample provided the 31 T cell receptor beta chains below, sequenced in a study of T cells in tuberculosis. TCRdb keeps only in-frame clones here, not all; method: immunoSEQ multiplex PCR. The sample has about 10,000 clones; 94% are singletons. Sequenced material: PBMCs. The receptor set was obtained from an adult with tuberculosis.

This rearrangement joins TRBV27 to TRBJ2-5; 10 bases agree with TRBD1. The CDR3 runs 13 residues. CDR1 is MNHEY, CDR2 SMNVEV, per germline (reference sequence). The ends lost 6 bases at V and 7 bases at J; junction bases unmatched: 5. The chain's CDR3 is CASSWTGGTTQYF. The CDR3 DNA is TGTGCCAGCAGCTGGACAGGGGGGACGACCCAGTACTTC.

This rearrangement joins TRBV6-5 to TRBJ1-2; a possible D gene is TRBD1 (6 bases). The CDR3 is 14 residues long. Germline V lookup: CDR1 MNHEY, CDR2 SVGAGI. Trimming cost V 2 bases and J 2 bases, with 9 bases left between them. The CDR3 protein is CASSYSQGNYGYTF. In DNA form, the CDR3 reads TGTGCCAGCAGTTACAGTCAGGGGAACTATGGCTACACCTTC.

The gene calls are TRBV5-1 and TRBJ1-2; 9 bases are a match to TRBD1. The CDR3 extends over 17 amino acids. Germline V gene sequence: CDR1 SGHRS, CDR2 YFSETQ. J gave up 5 bases and V 0 bases, and 11 bases lay outside the gene matches. CDR3 protein: CASSLEPGQGPGYGYTF. CDR3 in DNA: TGCGCCAGCAGCTTGGAGCCGGGACAGGGACCAGGATATGGCTACACCTTC.

This clone was observed once. The chain is built from TRBV27 and TRBJ2-1; tentative D call: TRBD2 (5 bases). Germline V gives CDR1 MNHEY, CDR2 SMNVEV (reference sequence). The CDR3 is made up of 14 amino acids. V was shortened by 5 bases and J by 3 bases, with 11 bases between the two germline ends. DNA for the CDR3: TGTGCCAGCAGTGTAAACCGGGACTACAATGAGCAGTTCTTC. It is translated as CASSVNRDYNEQFF.

This clone was found once. This sequence joins TRBV7-8 and TRBJ2-7; D call uncertain. Germline-derived CDR1 and CDR2 are SGHVS and FQNEAQ. CDR3 size: 13 residues. V lost 2 bases to trimming and J lost 3 bases, with 8 bases between them. The CDR3 here is CASSLFGDYEQYF. CDR3 DNA: TGTGCCAGCAGCTTATTCGGAGACTACGAGCAGTACTTC.

The CDR3 DNA follows: TGTGCCAGCAGCTTAGGGCCAGATACGCAGTATTTT. Amino acids: CASSLGPDTQYF. The chain has TRBV11-2 and TRBJ2-3; D not certain. The CDR3 has 12 residues. CDR1 is SGHAT, CDR2 FQNNGV, per germline. V lost 1 base and J 4 bases, leaving 3 bases between the germline ends.

The V call is TRBV9, the J call TRBJ1-5; D unclear. V lost 4 bases, J lost 5 bases, and 10 bases lay in between. CDR1 and CDR2 from the germline V gene are SGDLS and YYNGEE. The CDR3 is made up of 13 amino acids. The CDR3, as DNA: TGTGCCAGCAGCCCCGGTTTCGATCAGCCCCAGCATTTT. Its protein is CASSPGFDQPQHF. Looking up the rest from reference TRBV9 and TRBJ1-5 gives the full variable domain: DSGVTQTPKHLITATGQRVTLRCSPRSGDLSVYWYQQSLDQGLQFLIQYYNGEERAKGNILERFSAQQFPDLHSELNLSSLELGDSALYFCASSPGFDQPQHFGDGTRLSIL.

The chain is built from TRBV7-2 and TRBJ2-7; D is unclear. Germline-derived CDR1 and CDR2 are SGHTA and FQGNSA. The CDR3 spans 14 residues. V lost 5 bases and J 4 bases, leaving 15 bases between the germline ends. The DNA for the CDR3 is TGTGCCAGCAGCCGCGCTCGACTGGAATACGAGCAGTACTTC. Amino acids: CASSRARLEYEQYF.

This clone was picked up one time. The chain has TRBV10-3 and TRBJ2-2, with 8 bases lining up with TRBD2. The CDR3 covers 16 residues. CDR1 is ENHRY and CDR2 is SYGVKD in the germline V gene. V lost 6 bases and J lost 1; bases outside the gene matches: 7. CDR3 amino acids: CAISTSGPMNTGELFF. For the CDR3, the DNA is TGTGCCATCAGCACTAGCGGCCCTATGAACACCGGGGAGCTGTTTTTT.

The chain carries TRBV5-1 and TRBJ2-5, with 9 bases fitting TRBD2. With V trimmed by 4 bases and J by 2 bases, 6 bases remained unmatched. The germline V gene encodes CDR1 SGHRS and CDR2 YFSETQ. The CDR3 runs 15 residues. DNA of the CDR3: TGCGCCAGCAGCCCGAACGGACTAGCGCAAGAGACCCAGTACTTC. Translation gives CASSPNGLAQETQYF.

Remarks on this clone: An end of the junction does not agree with germline; a read error may underlie this. The chain uses TRBV18 and TRBJ2-7, with D tentatively TRBD1 (7 bases). The CDR3 runs to 14 residues. The V gene's germline CDR1 is KGHSH and CDR2 LQKENI. The CDR3 sequence: CASSPLRGDYEQYF. The CDR3 region has the DNA TGTGCCAGCTCCCCACTCAGGGGGGACTACGAGCAGTACTTC.

The genes are TRBV5-6 and TRBJ2-7; D perhaps matches TRBD2 (5 bases). V was trimmed by 3 bases and J by 4 bases, leaving 14 bases between them. The CDR3 is 14 amino acids. The germline gives CDR1 SGHDT, CDR2 YYEEEE. The CDR3 loop reads CASSWTGIPYEQYF. CDR3 bases: TGTGCCAGCAGCTGGACCGGGATTCCTTACGAGCAGTACTTC.

The rearrangement uses TRBV6-1 and TRBJ1-1; D is undetermined. The V and J ends lost 6 bases and 2 bases respectively, with 10 bases between them. Germline loops: CDR1 MNHNS, CDR2 SASEGT. The CDR3 consists of 13 residues. In DNA, the CDR3 is TGTGCCAGCAGCATGACACCCAACACTGAAGCTTTCTTT. Protein product: CASSMTPNTEAFF.

The V call is TRBV2, the J call TRBJ2-7; 9 positions match TRBD1. Trimming removed 5 bases from V and 5 bases from J; junction bases left unmatched: 4. CDR3 length: 13 residues. Germline V gives CDR1 SNHLY, CDR2 FYNNEI. Here the CDR3 reads CASSYRGRNEQYF. The CDR3 region has the DNA TGTGCCAGCAGTTACAGGGGGCGAAACGAGCAGTACTTC.

V and J are TRBV7-7 and TRBJ2-1; tentatively, D is TRBD1 (6 bases). CDR1 is SSHAT and CDR2 is FNYEAQ in the germline V gene (reference sequence). The CDR3 covers 14 residues. Trimming stripped 5 bases from V and 6 bases from J, with 14 bases between. CDR3 sequence: CASSPAGRGNEQFF. The CDR3 DNA is TGTGCCAGCAGCCCGGCCGGCAGGGGCAATGAGCAGTTCTTC.

J is TRBJ1-5 and V is TRBV2; D unclear. Per the germline V gene, CDR1 is SNHLY and CDR2 is FYNNEI. Trimming stripped 3 bases from V and 7 bases from J, with 10 bases between. The CDR3 is 13 residues long. The CDR3 loop reads CASSDQERQPQHF. As DNA, the CDR3 is TGTGCCAGCAGTGATCAGGAAAGGCAGCCCCAGCATTTT.

The rearrangement links TRBV7-9 to TRBJ2-3; 16 bases are a match to TRBD2. CDR1 SEHNR and CDR2 FQNEAQ come from the germline V gene (reference sequence). There are 17 residues in the CDR3. V shed 3 bases, J shed 4 bases, and the junction held 4 bases outside the gene matches. CDR3 DNA: TGTGCCAGCAGCTTGGGACTAGCGGGAGGGGTGGCAGATACGCAGTATTTT. It codes for CASSLGLAGGVADTQYF.

The V call is TRBV7-2, the J call TRBJ2-1, with D tentatively TRBD2 (6 bases). Germline CDR1 reads SGHTA; CDR2 reads FQGNSA. This CDR3 has 13 amino acids. V lost 1 base and J lost 11, with 12 bases in between. CDR3 sequence: CASSLVGGEKQFF. CDR3 DNA sequence: TGTGCCAGCAGCTTAGTGGGGGGAGAGAAGCAGTTCTTC.

This clone is a singleton in its sample. This rearrangement joins TRBV2 to TRBJ1-1; 7 bases map to TRBD1. V shed 10 bases and J 2 bases; nucleotides not matched to a gene: 7. This CDR3 spans 13 amino acids. CDR1 and CDR2 from the germline V gene are SNHLY and FYNNEI. The DNA of the CDR3 is TGTGCCACCCTGAGACAGGGAAACACTGAAGCTTTCTTT. As protein: CATLRQGNTEAFF.

The J gene is TRBJ1-2, the V gene TRBV6-6; TRBD1 might be the D (5 bases). The CDR3 runs 13 residues. The germline CDR1 and CDR2 sequences are MNHNY and SVGAGI (reference sequence). The germline V and J ends were trimmed by 10 bases and 2 bases, with 14 bases remaining between them. CDR3 sequence (DNA): TGTGCCATTGCGGGACGGAAGAACTATGGCTACACCTTC. Its translation: CAIAGRKNYGYTF.

The chain uses TRBV5-1 and TRBJ2-2, with TRBD2 as a possible D gene (6 bases). This CDR3 region has 20 residues. Germline lookup yields CDR1 SGHRS and CDR2 YFSETQ. V was pared by 1 base and J by 2 bases, with 24 bases between. The CDR3 is CASSLHTSRRRTYNTGELFF. The CDR3, as DNA: TGCGCCAGCAGCTTGCATACTAGCCGGCGAAGAACTTATAACACCGGGGAGCTGTTTTTT. The full variable domain, its missing parts supplied by reference TRBV5-1 and TRBJ2-2, is KAGVTQTPRYLIKTRGQQVTLSCSPISGHRSVSWYQQTPGQGLQFLFEYFSETQRNKGNFPGRFSGRQFSNSRSEMNVSTLELGDSALYLCASSLHTSRRRTYNTGELFFGEGSRLTVL.

The chain has TRBV19 and TRBJ1-2; no definite D call. V dropped 0 bases and J dropped 5 bases, with 13 bases sitting between them. This CDR3 comprises 15 residues. Per germline, CDR1 LNHDA and CDR2 SQIVND (reference sequence). CDR3 DNA sequence: TGTGCCAGTAGTATAGAAGGCAGGTACTTGTATGGCTACACCTTC. It is translated as CASSIEGRYLYGYTF.

V and J are TRBV30 and TRBJ2-7; the match to TRBD1 covers 7 bases. Germline assignment: CDR1 GTSNPN and CDR2 SVGIG (reference sequence). V dropped 6 bases and J dropped 0; count of bases not matched to a gene: 5. This CDR3 comprises 13 residues. CDR3 DNA: TGTGCCTGTCCCCGGGACAGCTCCTACGAGCAGTACTTC. Protein product: CACPRDSSYEQYF.

The V call is TRBV27, the J call TRBJ2-7; 9 bases map to TRBD1. The V gene end was trimmed by 5 bases and the J gene end by 3 bases; junction bases not matched to a gene: 11. The CDR3 runs 16 residues. Germline assignment: CDR1 MNHEY and CDR2 SMNVEV (reference sequence). The chain's CDR3 is CASSRIPGQGVYEQYF. The CDR3, as DNA: TGTGCCAGCAGTCGAATACCGGGACAGGGTGTCTACGAGCAGTACTTC.

This sequence joins TRBV4-1 and TRBJ1-2; the match to TRBD1 covers 12 bases. In germline, CDR1 is MGHRA, CDR2 YSYEKL. Trimming removed 1 base from V and 8 bases from J; junction bases left unmatched: 5. The CDR3 is 15 residues long. For the CDR3, the DNA is TGCGCCAGCAGCCAAGGTGGGACAGGGGGCTTCGGCTACACCTTC. It specifies CASSQGGTGGFGYTF.

The V call is TRBV5-4, the J call TRBJ2-5, with TRBD2 identical over 7 bases. The last part of the DNA fits TRBJ2-7 better; the J call may be wrong. The V gene's germline CDR1 is SGHNT and CDR2 YYREEE (reference sequence). The CDR3 runs 14 residues. Here the CDR3 reads CASSLARGGYEQYF. CDR3 nucleotide sequence: TGTGCCAGCAGCTTGGCCCGCGGGGGCTACGAGCAGTACTTC.

The J gene is TRBJ2-2, the V gene TRBV12-2; TRBD2, the D gene given by the table, was not confirmed from the DNA. TRBV12-2 is marked as a pseudogene. The CDR3 is 15 residues long. CDR3 in DNA: TGTGCAAGTCGCCTTGGGGGGAGAGGAACCGGGGAGCTGTTTTTT. Translated, it gives CASRLGGRGTGELFF.

This clone is a singleton in its sample. The chain employs TRBV19 and TRBJ1-3; perhaps TRBD1 as D (6 bases). The CDR3 contains 15 residues. Germline V gene data show CDR1 as LNHDA and CDR2 as SQIVND (reference sequence). V lost 0 bases and J lost 2, with 8 bases in between. CDR3 region: CASSIEGATGNTIYF. The CDR3 DNA reads TGTGCCAGTAGTATAGAGGGGGCGACTGGAAACACCATATATTTT.

The J gene is TRBJ1-3, the V gene TRBV10-3; 8 bases map to TRBD1. J lost 3 bases, V lost 3 bases, and 4 bases had no gene match. The CDR3 spans 15 residues. Germline-derived CDR1 and CDR2 are ENHRY and SYGVKD. CDR3 nucleotides: TGTGCCATCAGTGAATCCAGGGGGCTTGGAAACACCATATATTTT. Protein product: CAISESRGLGNTIYF.

The chain recombines TRBV7-6 with TRBJ2-7; TRBD2 aligns across 9 bases. The CDR3 has 15 amino acids. Germline V gene data show CDR1 as SGHVS and CDR2 as FNYEAQ. The ends lost 1 base at V and 3 bases at J; junction bases unmatched: 4. The CDR3 DNA reads as TGTGCCAGCAGCTTAGAGGTAGCGGGGGTCTACGAGCAGTACTTC. This codes for CASSLEVAGVYEQYF.

The V and J genes are TRBV10-3 and TRBJ2-7; TRBD1 matches 8 bases. The CDR3 totals 13 residues. Looked up from germline, CDR1 is ENHRY and CDR2 is SYGVKD. Germline trimming cut 11 bases from V and 2 bases from J; bases unmatched to any gene: 8. CDR3 region: CAAAGGSAYEQYF. CDR3 nucleotides: TGTGCCGCCGCAGGGGGCAGTGCCTACGAGCAGTACTTC.